The rows below give T cell receptor beta chains drawn from one sample of a study of cytomegalovirus exposure and HLA in healthy donors. Produced via immunoSEQ multiplex PCR; TCRdb's table is partial and in-frame only. The data include over 120,000 clones; the top ten clones carry 0.96%. The source material was PBMCs. Source of these receptors: a male donor in good health and CMV-seronegative. Each CDR3 is given with its conserved first and last residue.

TRBJ1-1,TRBV10-2,CASSPMNTEAFF
TRBJ1-5,TRBV27,CASSLSPPVEEPQHF
TRBJ2-2,TRBV5-6,CASRGSGGGTGELFF
TRBJ2-7,TRBV18,CASSSPLADYEQYF
TRBJ2-2,TRBV9,CASSVGLAGGPGTGELFF
TRBJ1-2,TRBV15,CATSREQIYGYTF
TRBJ1-5,TRBV7-9,CASSLGGGSNQPQHF
TRBJ1-4,TRBV25-1,CASSEWGGDEKLFF
TRBJ2-1,TRBV7-9,CASSFPTSGRSSEQFF
TRBJ1-2,TRBV5-1,CASSPAGLNYGYTF
TRBJ2-1,TRBV2,CASKDGGSYNEQFF
TRBJ1-2,TRBV6-5,CASSYTGSYGYTF
TRBJ2-7,TRBV29-1,CSVEDPGQAYEQYF
TRBJ1-1,TRBV19,CASSGPMTTEAFF
TRBJ2-5,TRBV5-6,CASGERFGTQYF
TRBJ2-1,TRBV27,CASSPRTGTYNEQFF
TRBJ1-5,TRBV28,CASSYDRGLNQPQHF
TRBJ2-1,TRBV6-5,CASSSLLAGAYNEQFF
TRBJ2-1,TRBV7-3,CASSLVSYNEQFF
TRBJ2-7,TRBV28,CASSSPGTRDSYEQYF
TRBJ2-7,TRBV7-8,CASSLSSAGHYEQYF
TRBJ2-7,TRBV30,CAWSAGGGLYEQYF
TRBJ2-7,TRBV5-5,CASSPGTRGGEQYF
TRBJ2-5,TRBV19,CASSTSGTSGEETQYF
TRBJ1-6,TRBV9,CASSAGRRGDSPLHF
TRBJ2-1,TRBV4-2,CASSQNIRTDNEQFF
TRBJ1-2,TRBV6-5,CASSPFRDIDYGYTF
TRBJ2-3,TRBV7-6,CASRHLGEDTQYF
TRBJ2-5,TRBV30,CAWSAGLAGGQETQYF
TRBJ1-1,TRBV18,CATNRGDRNTEAFF
TRBJ1-6,TRBV28,CASSSPGIRSPLHF
TRBJ2-1,TRBV9,CASQAETSPGEQFF
TRBJ1-1,TRBV18,CASSPHPGWVSTEAFF
TRBJ1-2,TRBV29-1,CSVGYPREGRENGYTF
TRBJ1-2,TRBV27,CASSLSRDSRNGYTF
TRBJ1-2,TRBV6-1,CASSGDRVSIFDYGYTF
TRBJ1-1,TRBV18,CASSPGATSGTEAFF